These 10 T cell receptor beta chains were sequenced from one sample in a study of blood T cell repertoires in COVID-19. Measured with immunoSEQ multiplex PCR; TCRdb has only the in-frame clones, and not every one. The sample has about 42,000 clones, 75% to 90% seen once. Sequenced: peripheral blood. These receptors were taken from a man aged 30 to 39 with active or convalescent COVID-19.

The CDR3 spells CASSHPRTGSNTGELFF. DNA of the CDR3: TGCGCCAGCAGCCACCCAAGGACAGGGTCGAACACCGGGGAGCTGTTTTTT. J is TRBJ2-2 and V is TRBV4-1; 8 bases are a match to TRBD1. V lost 3 bases and J lost 0; bases outside the gene matches: 6. Germline V gene sequence: CDR1 MGHRA, CDR2 YSYEKL. The CDR3 consists of 17 residues.

Concerning this clone itself: The same CDR3 is also encoded by other DNA sequences in this sample. The chain employs TRBV6-5 and TRBJ1-2; TRBD1 matches at 8 bases. Germline loops: CDR1 MNHEY, CDR2 SVGAGI. V gave up 2 bases and J gave up 7 bases; unmatched junction bases: 6. The CDR3 is 14 residues long. The CDR3 DNA follows: TGTGCCAGCAGTTACACCGGACAGGGTAGTGGCTACACCTTC. It translates to CASSYTGQGSGYTF.

The genes are TRBV5-5 and TRBJ1-1; no reliable D call. Germline V gene sequence: CDR1 SGHKS, CDR2 YYEKEE (reference sequence). The CDR3 has 14 amino acids. Trimming stripped 4 bases from V and 6 bases from J, with 16 bases between. The CDR3 coding sequence is TGTGCCAGCAGCCCCCTTGGGAGGGCCCCTGAAGCTTTCTTT. Protein product: CASSPLGRAPEAFF.

The chain links TRBV9 to TRBJ1-1; 10 bases fit TRBD1. The J segment lost 3 bases and the V segment lost 3 bases, leaving 5 bases of the junction unmatched. CDR3 size: 15 residues. Germline assignment: CDR1 SGDLS and CDR2 YYNGEE. The CDR3 nucleotides are TGTGCCAGCAGCGCAGGACAGGGGGGGCACACTGAAGCTTTCTTT. Protein sequence: CASSAGQGGHTEAFF.

This sequence joins TRBV19 and TRBJ1-1, with TRBD1 matching over 7 bases. The CDR3 is 14 amino acids. V lost 3 bases to trimming and J lost 5 bases; unmatched junction nucleotides: 6. Germline-derived CDR1 and CDR2 are LNHDA and SQIVND (reference sequence). CDR3 sequence (DNA): TGTGCCAGTAGTATGAGGCAGACAGGGACTGAAGCTTTCTTT. Amino acids: CASSMRQTGTEAFF.

This clone was picked up one time. The chain recombines TRBV5-1 with TRBJ2-5; 9 bases fit TRBD1. With 3 bases clipped from V and 5 bases from J, the junction kept 8 bases outside the gene matches. The CDR3 loop spans 15 amino acids. The germline V gene has CDR1 SGHRS and CDR2 YFSETQ. For the CDR3, the DNA is TGCGCCAGCAGCTCATCCGGGACAGGGCACGAGACCCAGTACTTC. This translates into CASSSSGTGHETQYF.

V is TRBV15 and J is TRBJ1-4, with 7 positions matching TRBD1. Unmatched junction bases numbered 12, after V lost 5 bases and J lost 0 bases. This CDR3 is built from 18 residues. Per germline, CDR1 LNHNV and CDR2 YYDKDF (reference sequence). In nucleotides, the CDR3 is TGTGCCACCAGCCGACAGACAGGGACCACAACAACTAATGAAAAACTGTTTTTT. This gives the protein CATSRQTGTTTTNEKLFF. Full variable domain (remainder filled in from reference TRBV15 and TRBJ1-4): DAMVIQNPRYQVTQFGKPVTLSCSQTLNHNVMYWYQQKSSQAPKLLFHYYDKDFNNEADTPDNFQSRRPNTSFCFLDIRSPGLGDTAMYLCATSRQTGTTTTNEKLFFGSGTQLSVL.

The chain couples TRBV10-2 to TRBJ2-1; TRBD2 matches 11 bases. The germline gives CDR1 WSHSY, CDR2 SAAADI. V lost 6 bases and J lost 0; bases outside the gene matches: 4. The CDR3 has 16 residues. The CDR3 bases are TGCGCCAGCAGATTCCTAGCGGGGGGCTCCTACAATGAGCAGTTCTTC. Its protein is CASRFLAGGSYNEQFF.

This chain uses TRBV27 with TRBJ2-3, with 7 positions matching TRBD2. This CDR3 has 15 residues. Trimming cost V 4 bases and J 1 base; bases outside gene matches: 5. Germline V gene sequence: CDR1 MNHEY, CDR2 SMNVEV (reference sequence). CDR3 in amino acids: CASSSGLAGTDTQYF. The CDR3 DNA is TGTGCCAGCAGTTCCGGGCTAGCGGGCACAGATACGCAGTATTTT.

The V gene is TRBV5-8, the J gene TRBJ1-2; 10 nucleotides match TRBD1. The CDR3 sequence is 15 residues long. Germline CDR1 reads SGHTS; CDR2 reads YDEGEE. V was clipped by 4 bases and J by 3 bases; unmatched bases: 6. This CDR3 is CASSTGQGKDYGYTF. CDR3 coding DNA: TGTGCCAGCAGCACGGGACAGGGGAAGGACTATGGCTACACCTTC.